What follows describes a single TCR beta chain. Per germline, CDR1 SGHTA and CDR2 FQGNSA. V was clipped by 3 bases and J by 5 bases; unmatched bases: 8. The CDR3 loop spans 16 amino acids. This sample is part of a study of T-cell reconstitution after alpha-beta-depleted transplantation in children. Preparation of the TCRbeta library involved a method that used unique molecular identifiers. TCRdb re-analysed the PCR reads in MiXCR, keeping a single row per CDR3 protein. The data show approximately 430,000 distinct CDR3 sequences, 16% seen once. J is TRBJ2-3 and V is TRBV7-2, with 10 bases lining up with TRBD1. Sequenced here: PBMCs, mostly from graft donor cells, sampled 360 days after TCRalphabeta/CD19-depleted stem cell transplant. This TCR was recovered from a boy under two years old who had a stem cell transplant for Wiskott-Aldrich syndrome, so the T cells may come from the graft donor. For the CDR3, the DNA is TGTGCCAGCAGCTTTAGGACCGGGACAGGGGAAGATACGCAGTATTTT. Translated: CASSFRTGTGEDTQYF.